These 10 T cell receptor beta chains were sequenced from one sample in a study of siplizumab effects on memory and regulatory T cells. The assay was immunoSEQ multiplex PCR, and TCRdb's table has in-frame clones only and misses some. The sample comprises about 100,000 clones, about 93% of which are singletons, and 0.55% to 0.8% rests with the top ten. The sequenced sample was Tregs sorted from blood. These receptors all come from a human donor in good health.

This clone was counted between two and nine times. This chain joins TRBV18 and TRBJ1-1, with 7 positions matching TRBD1. The V segment lost 3 bases and the J segment 1 base; nucleotides outside the gene matches: 8. Germline V lookup: CDR1 KGHSH, CDR2 LQKENI. The CDR3 is made up of 16 amino acids. The CDR3 nucleotides read TGTGCCAGCTCACCCGGAAAGGGGGCCAGGAACACTGAAGCTTTCTTT. Translation: CASSPGKGARNTEAFF.

This clone was observed once. The chain employs TRBV5-8 and TRBJ1-2; 12 nucleotides agree with TRBD1. The germline gives CDR1 SGHTS, CDR2 YDEGEE. The V gene end was trimmed by 4 bases and the J gene end by 2 bases; junction bases not matched to a gene: 3. The CDR3 is 15 amino acids. Here the CDR3 DNA reads TGTGCCAGCAGCCAGGGACAGGGGGCGAACTATGGCTACACCTTC. Residues: CASSQGQGANYGYTF.

The chain couples TRBV15 to TRBJ2-3; D not certain. Germline V CDR1 and CDR2: LNHNV, YYDKDF (reference sequence). This CDR3 is 17 amino acids long. The V end lost 1 base, the J end lost 2 bases, and 16 bases lay between the germline ends. The chain's CDR3 is CATSRGDRLFTTDTQYF. DNA of the CDR3: TGTGCCACCAGCAGAGGGGATAGACTTTTCACCACAGATACGCAGTATTTT. The whole variable domain, filled in from reference TRBV15 and TRBJ2-3, reads DAMVIQNPRYQVTQFGKPVTLSCSQTLNHNVMYWYQQKSSQAPKLLFHYYDKDFNNEADTPDNFQSRRPNTSFCFLDIRSPGLGDTAMYLCATSRGDRLFTTDTQYFGPGTRLTVL.

In its sample, this clone was seen once. The chain has TRBV6-6 and TRBJ1-3; D unresolved. CDR3 length equals 15 residues. Per germline, CDR1 MNHNY and CDR2 SVGAGI (reference sequence). Trimming removed 2 bases from V and 0 bases from J, with 8 bases in between. The DNA of the CDR3 is TGTGCCAGCAGTTACGGTGGCGGCTCTGGAAACACCATATATTTT. Translating gives CASSYGGGSGNTIYF.

This chain links TRBV29-1 with TRBJ1-2; TRBD1 is a possible D gene (5 bases). The length of the CDR3 is 13 residues. The V gene lost 7 bases and the J gene lost 8 bases, with 20 bases spanning the gap. CDR1 SQVTM and CDR2 ANQGSEA come from the germline V gene. The CDR3 DNA reads as TGCAGCGCTGATACCGGGATTCAGGGAGGCTACACCTTC. It encodes CSADTGIQGGYTF.

V gene TRBV19 combines with J gene TRBJ2-1; 7 nucleotides align to TRBD2. The CDR3 contains 14 residues. From germline, CDR1 is LNHDA and CDR2 SQIVND (reference sequence). The V and J ends lost 7 bases and 6 bases, in that order; junction bases with no gene match: 9. The CDR3 DNA reads as TGTGCCAGTATGGTGGGGGAGGGTATCAATGAGCAGTTCTTC. This gives the protein CASMVGEGINEQFF.

The chain combines TRBV7-2 with TRBJ2-6; D is unclear. The V end was cut by 2 bases, the J end by 0 bases, with 2 bases between. The CDR3 runs to 14 residues. Germline lookup yields CDR1 SGHTA and CDR2 FQGNSA. CDR3 bases: TGTGCCAGCAGCTTATCCTCTGGGGCCAACGTCCTGACTTTC. Translated, it gives CASSLSSGANVLTF. The variable domain in full, with the rest retrieved from reference TRBV7-2 and TRBJ2-6, is GAGVSQSPSNKVTEKGKDVELRCDPISGHTALYWYRQSLGQGLEFLIYFQGNSAPDKSGLPSDRFSAERTGGSVSTLTIQRTQQEDSAVYLCASSLSSGANVLTFGAGSRLTVL.

The V gene is TRBV19, the J gene TRBJ2-5; weak D call: TRBD2 (6 bases). The CDR3 is made up of 15 amino acids. Germline lookup yields CDR1 LNHDA and CDR2 SQIVND (reference sequence). Trimming took 1 base from V and 2 from J, leaving 11 bases between them. CDR3 region: CASSIGAGSQETQYF. DNA for the CDR3: TGTGCCAGTAGTATAGGCGCGGGAAGTCAAGAGACCCAGTACTTC.

This clone was seen only once. This chain uses TRBV5-4 with TRBJ2-1; 10 nucleotides align to TRBD2. Germline values: CDR1 SGHNT, CDR2 YYREEE (reference sequence). V trimming: 4 bases; J trimming: 6 bases; junction bases outside the gene matches: 7. The CDR3 is made up of 15 amino acids. The CDR3 sequence: CASSMTSGSANEQFF. Written as DNA, the CDR3 is TGTGCCAGCAGCATGACTAGCGGGTCTGCCAATGAGCAGTTCTTC.

The CDR3 DNA sequence: TGTGCCAGCTCGCAACCCGGTAACACTGAAGCTTTCTTT. This codes for CASSQPGNTEAFF. The chain carries TRBV18 and TRBJ1-1; D uncertain. Germline CDR1 reads KGHSH; CDR2 reads LQKENI. This CDR3 is 13 amino acids long. V lost 6 bases, J lost 2 bases, and 10 bases lay in between. Full variable domain (outside the CDR3, taken from reference TRBV18 and TRBJ1-1): NAGVMQNPRHLVRRRGQEARLRCSPMKGHSHVYWYRQLPEEGLKFMVYLQKENIIDESGMPKERFSAEFPKEGPSILRIQQVVRGDSAAYFCASSQPGNTEAFFGQGTRLTVV.